The 22 T cell receptor beta chains reported below all come from one sample, sequenced in a study of T-cell memory formation after mild COVID-19. TCRdb fed the 5' RACE reads into MiXCR, producing one record per CDR3 protein. The repertoire has about 410,000 distinct CDR3 sequences, around a quarter of them found once; the top ten carry roughly 13%. Sequencing was performed on PBMCs or a T cell subset sorted from them (not recorded which). These receptor sequences come from an adult woman who had mild COVID-19 (a few samples of this study predate the infection). Cell type and time point are not known.

This clonotype was seen a few times. The chain links TRBV20-1 to TRBJ2-5; 8 bases match TRBD1. The CDR3 has 12 amino acids. Germline CDR1 reads DFQATT; CDR2 reads SNEGSKA (reference sequence). The J segment lost 5 bases and the V segment lost 5 bases, leaving 4 bases of the junction unmatched. The CDR3 DNA is TGCAGTGCTGAGACAGGGGTCGAGACCCAGTACTTC. This translates into CSAETGVETQYF.

The DNA for the CDR3 is TGCGCCAGCAGCGCGGGACTAGAATTACTCGATACGCAGTATTTT. Translation: CASSAGLELLDTQYF. The V and J genes are TRBV5-1 and TRBJ2-3; 8 nucleotides align to TRBD2. This CDR3 region has 15 residues. V lost 4 bases to trimming and J lost 6 bases; unmatched junction nucleotides: 10. Germline V gene sequence: CDR1 SGHRS, CDR2 YFSETQ. Full variable domain (remainder filled in from reference TRBV5-1 and TRBJ2-3): KAGVTQTPRYLIKTRGQQVTLSCSPISGHRSVSWYQQTPGQGLQFLFEYFSETQRNKGNFPGRFSGRQFSNSRSEMNVSTLELGDSALYLCASSAGLELLDTQYFGPGTRLTVL.

The J gene is TRBJ2-1, the V gene TRBV29-1; 7 nucleotides match TRBD1. V was clipped by 5 bases and J by 5 bases; unmatched bases: 15. The CDR3 runs to 16 residues. CDR1 is SQVTM and CDR2 is ANQGSEA in the germline V gene. CDR3 sequence reads: CSVLHHRGALDNEQFF. The CDR3 region has the DNA TGCAGCGTTCTCCATCACAGGGGAGCGTTGGACAATGAGCAGTTCTTC.

The J gene is TRBJ2-2, the V gene TRBV9; either TRBD1 or TRBD2 may fit D (5 bases each). The germline V gene has CDR1 SGDLS and CDR2 YYNGEE. This CDR3 has 15 residues. The V end lost 2 bases, the J end lost 6 bases, and 14 bases lay between the germline ends. The CDR3: CASSVSGTLAGELFF. CDR3 DNA sequence: TGTGCCAGCAGCGTGTCAGGGACCCTCGCCGGGGAGCTGTTTTTT.

The genes are TRBV5-1 and TRBJ1-2; D is ambiguous. Germline V gives CDR1 SGHRS, CDR2 YFSETQ. The CDR3 loop spans 13 amino acids. Trimming cost V 0 bases and J 6 bases, with 9 bases left between them. CDR3 region: CASSLEPIDGYTF. The CDR3 nucleotides are TGCGCCAGCAGCTTGGAGCCTATCGATGGCTACACCTTC.

The chain couples TRBV20-1 to TRBJ2-1, with D possibly matching TRBD2 (6 bases). CDR1 and CDR2 (germline): DFQATT, SNEGSKA (reference sequence). The CDR3 covers 11 residues. CDR3 protein: CRATSFYEQFF. The CDR3 DNA sequence: TGCAGGGCGACTAGTTTCTATGAGCAGTTCTTC.

The chain has TRBV12-3 or TRBV12-4 and TRBJ1-3; D unresolved. V dropped 3 bases and J dropped 3 bases, with 6 bases sitting between them. This CDR3 is 13 amino acids long. CDR3 region: CASSLLGGNTIYF. CDR3 nucleotide sequence: TGTGCCAGCAGTTTGCTGGGTGGAAACACCATATATTTT.

The rearrangement links TRBV7-9 to TRBJ2-7; no firm D call. This CDR3 has 15 residues. Germline CDR1 reads SEHNR; CDR2 reads FQNEAQ (reference sequence). The V and J ends lost 5 bases and 2 bases respectively, with 16 bases between them. CDR3 region: CASSPPAHATYEQYF. The CDR3 nucleotides are TGTGCCAGCAGCCCCCCAGCACATGCGACCTACGAGCAGTACTTC.

This sequence joins TRBV12-3 or TRBV12-4 and TRBJ2-1, with 9 bases fitting TRBD2. This CDR3 region has 16 residues. The V segment lost 1 base and the J segment 5 bases; nucleotides outside the gene matches: 6. The CDR3 region is CASSLGGLAGHNEQFF. The CDR3, as DNA: TGTGCCAGCAGTTTAGGAGGGCTAGCGGGACACAATGAGCAGTTCTTC.

Comments on this clonotype: Relative to the germline gene, one junction end is altered; a read error may explain this. The chain is built from TRBV4-1 and TRBJ2-5; TRBD2 aligns across 9 bases. From germline, CDR1 is MGHRA and CDR2 YSYEKL. The CDR3 contains 15 residues. This CDR3 is CASSRLRGGKETLYF. The CDR3 region has the DNA TGCGCCAGCAGCCGGCTGCGGGGGGGGAAAGAGACCCTGTACTTC.

V and J are TRBV3-1 and TRBJ2-5; 12 bases match TRBD2. The germline V gene encodes CDR1 LGHDT and CDR2 YNNKEL (reference sequence). V shed 4 bases and J 2 bases; nucleotides not matched to a gene: 5. This CDR3 spans 16 amino acids. The CDR3, as DNA: TGTGCCAGCAGCCGCAACCTAGCGGGGGGGCAAGAGACCCAGTACTTC. Residues: CASSRNLAGGQETQYF.

This chain connects TRBV7-6 to TRBJ1-1; tentative D call: TRBD1 (5 bases). Germline values: CDR1 SGHVS, CDR2 FNYEAQ. The CDR3 loop spans 15 amino acids. V was pared by 0 bases and J by 0 bases, with 8 bases between. Here the CDR3 reads CASSLAPGLNTEAFF. The CDR3 nucleotides read TGTGCCAGCAGCTTAGCTCCAGGGCTGAACACTGAAGCTTTCTTT.

This CDR3 is CASSSGAAYNSPLHF. The CDR3 coding sequence is TGTGCCAGCAGCTCAGGGGCGGCCTATAATTCACCCCTCCACTTT. The chain couples TRBV7-9 to TRBJ1-6; D perhaps matches TRBD1 (6 bases). The germline gives CDR1 SEHNR, CDR2 FQNEAQ (reference sequence). V gave up 4 bases and J gave up 2 bases, with 9 bases separating them. The CDR3 is 15 amino acids.

The gene calls are TRBV29-1 and TRBJ1-1; TRBD1 is a possible D gene (6 bases). Trimming shortened V by 7 bases and J by 10 bases, and 19 bases separated the two germline ends. Germline lookup yields CDR1 SQVTM and CDR2 ANQGSEA. This CDR3 spans 12 amino acids. CDR3 protein: CSGLGTLEGAFF. CDR3 coding DNA: TGCAGCGGACTCGGGACACTCGAGGGAGCTTTCTTT.

This clonotype showed up just a few times. This CDR3 reads CSARVGRAYGYTF. The CDR3 DNA sequence: TGCAGTGCTAGAGTCGGCAGGGCCTATGGCTACACCTTC. The chain links TRBV20-1 to TRBJ1-2; tentatively, D is TRBD1 (5 bases). Germline CDR1 and CDR2: DFQATT and SNEGSKA (reference sequence). The V and J ends lost 1 base and 4 bases respectively, with 10 bases between them. The CDR3 loop spans 13 amino acids.

V is TRBV14 and J is TRBJ2-7; D may be TRBD1 (5 bases). This CDR3 is 15 amino acids long. CDR1 is SGHDN and CDR2 is FVKESK in the germline V gene. V was clipped by 1 base and J by 0 bases, with 10 bases between them. The CDR3 loop is CASSQVDRLSYEQYF. CDR3 nucleotide sequence: TGTGCCAGCAGCCAAGTTGACAGACTCTCCTACGAGCAGTACTTC.

There are a few counts of this clonotype. This chain connects TRBV27 to TRBJ2-2; no firm D call. Trimming shortened V by 1 base and J by 6 bases, and 12 bases separated the two germline ends. In germline, CDR1 is MNHEY, CDR2 SMNVEV (reference sequence). CDR3 length equals 15 residues. CDR3 nucleotides: TGTGCCAGCAGTTTATTGGGCAGACCCGCCGGGGAGCTGTTTTTT. Amino acids: CASSLLGRPAGELFF.

The chain carries TRBV7-6 and TRBJ2-1; 7 bases agree with TRBD1. The V gene's germline CDR1 is SGHVS and CDR2 FNYEAQ. The junction had 12 bases not matched to a gene; V was cut back by 7 bases and J by 9 bases. The CDR3 runs 14 residues. The CDR3 DNA reads TGTGCCAGCATGGCGGCGACAGGGATAGGTGAGCAGTTCTTC. This encodes CASMAATGIGEQFF.

This clonotype was picked up many times. The CDR3 sequence is CASSPPGGPTDTQYF. For the CDR3, the DNA is TGTGCCAGCTCTCCCCCAGGGGGACCCACAGATACGCAGTATTTT. The chain uses TRBV7-2 and TRBJ2-3, with 7 bases fitting TRBD1. Germline CDR1 reads SGHTA; CDR2 reads FQGNSA. V trimming: 8 bases; J trimming: 2 bases; junction bases outside the gene matches: 10. This CDR3 is built from 15 residues.

The rearrangement links TRBV5-1 to TRBJ1-2; D perhaps matches TRBD1 (5 bases). CDR1 and CDR2 (germline): SGHRS, YFSETQ. There are 14 residues in the CDR3. Trimming left V 0 bases short and J 5 bases short, with 11 bases between. CDR3 residues: CASSLAGSGYGYTF. In DNA, the CDR3 is TGCGCCAGCAGCTTGGCCGGATCAGGGTATGGCTACACCTTC. Full variable domain (remainder filled in from reference TRBV5-1 and TRBJ1-2): KAGVTQTPRYLIKTRGQQVTLSCSPISGHRSVSWYQQTPGQGLQFLFEYFSETQRNKGNFPGRFSGRQFSNSRSEMNVSTLELGDSALYLCASSLAGSGYGYTFGSGTRLTVV.

The chain couples TRBV10-3 to TRBJ2-5; D remains ambiguous. In germline, CDR1 is ENHRY, CDR2 SYGVKD. Trimming shortened V by 4 bases and J by 4 bases, and 13 bases separated the two germline ends. The CDR3 sequence is 14 residues long. CDR3 nucleotide sequence: TGTGCCATCAGTGTTGGACCAGGTAGAGAGACCCAGTACTTC. Residues: CAISVGPGRETQYF.

The V gene is TRBV4-2, the J gene TRBJ1-6; a possible D gene is TRBD1 (6 bases). The CDR3 has 15 amino acids. Germline CDR1 and CDR2: LGHNA and YNFKEQ. Trimming pared 2 bases from V and 5 bases from J, leaving 10 bases between. CDR3 sequence reads: CASSQPGTNNSPLHF. In nucleotides, the CDR3 is TGTGCCAGCAGCCAACCCGGGACAAATAATTCACCCCTCCACTTT.